The 13 T cell receptor beta chains given below trace back to one sample, sequenced in a study of shared clonotypes between healthy human individuals. Generated by immunoSEQ multiplex PCR, the TCRdb table keeps only in-frame clones and is missing some. The table has about 1.5 million clones, roughly 97% seen once; the top ten hold 0.95% to 1.5%. Sequenced sample: naive CD4+ T cells sorted from blood. Indicated subset: CD45RA+ positively selected. The receptors were gathered from a man younger than 40 in good health.

The rearrangement links TRBV19 to TRBJ1-2; D gene ambiguous. Germline CDR1 reads LNHDA; CDR2 reads SQIVND (reference sequence). V lost 5 bases, J lost 4 bases, and 8 bases lay in between. CDR3 size: 12 residues. The CDR3 coding sequence is TGTGCCAGTAGTCGGACGGCCTATGGCTACACCTTC. Its protein is CASSRTAYGYTF.

V gene TRBV5-1 combines with J gene TRBJ2-5, with D possibly being TRBD1 (7 bases). This CDR3 has 16 amino acids. The ends were cut back, 0 bases at V and 3 bases at J, with 15 bases in the middle. Germline-derived CDR1 and CDR2 are SGHRS and YFSETQ. The CDR3 coding sequence is TGCGCCAGCAGCTTGGCCGGTACAGGGGAGGAAGAGACCCAGTACTTC. It yields the protein CASSLAGTGEEETQYF.

The count of this clone is one. This chain uses TRBV14 with TRBJ1-1; 8 nucleotides agree with TRBD1. CDR1 and CDR2 (germline): SGHDN, FVKESK. The CDR3 is 15 residues long. J lost 7 bases, V lost 4 bases, and 11 bases had no gene match. The CDR3 loop reads CASSPRGPRDGEAFF. The CDR3 nucleotides read TGTGCCAGCAGCCCCAGGGGGCCTCGGGACGGTGAAGCTTTCTTT.

The chain recombines TRBV30 with TRBJ2-7, with D possibly matching TRBD2 (5 bases). The CDR3 length is 10 residues. The V gene lost 3 bases and the J gene lost 12 bases, with 12 bases spanning the gap. Germline loops: CDR1 GTSNPN, CDR2 SVGIG (reference sequence). This CDR3 is CAWRGRGLYF. CDR3 bases: TGTGCCTGGAGGGGTCGCGGGTTGTACTTC. The entire variable domain, with the rest obtained from reference TRBV30 and TRBJ2-7, is as follows: SQTIHQWPATLVQPVGSPLSLECTVEGTSNPNLYWYRQAAGRGLQLLFYSVGIGQISSEVPQNLSASRPQDRQFILSSKKLLLSDSGFYLCAWRGRGLYFGPGTRLTVT.

This chain links TRBV30 with TRBJ1-4, with a possible D match to TRBD1 (5 bases). Germline lookup yields CDR1 GTSNPN and CDR2 SVGIG (reference sequence). The ends were cut back, 0 bases at V and 6 bases at J, with 11 bases in the middle. The CDR3 is 14 amino acids. The CDR3 bases are TGTGCCTGGAGTGTCGGGTGGGGGGATGAAAAACTGTTTTTT. Translation: CAWSVGWGDEKLFF.

The rearrangement uses TRBV5-6 and TRBJ2-1, with D possibly being TRBD2 (5 bases). CDR1 SGHDT and CDR2 YYEEEE come from the germline V gene. The V end lost 1 base, the J end lost 5 bases, and 22 bases lay between the germline ends. The CDR3 is 18 residues long. Here the CDR3 DNA reads TGTGCCAGCAGCTTGCGCCCGCGGACTCTCCAACTAAACAATGAGCAGTTCTTC. It yields the protein CASSLRPRTLQLNNEQFF. The whole variable domain, filled in from reference TRBV5-6 and TRBJ2-1, reads DAGVTQSPTHLIKTRGQQVTLRCSPKSGHDTVSWYQQALGQGPQFIFQYYEEEERQRGNFPDRFSGHQFPNYSSELNVNALLLGDSALYLCASSLRPRTLQLNNEQFFGPGTRLTVL.

This rearrangement joins TRBV4-2 to TRBJ2-3; D may correspond to TRBD1 or TRBD2 (5 bases each). Germline V CDR1 and CDR2: LGHNA, YNFKEQ. Trimming removed 1 base from V and 3 bases from J, with 11 bases in between. The CDR3 length is 15 residues. CDR3 protein: CASSQGGRGTDTQYF. The DNA for the CDR3 is TGTGCCAGCAGCCAAGGGGGCCGCGGGACAGATACGCAGTATTTT.

The rearrangement joins TRBV30 to TRBJ1-2; D ambiguous. The CDR3 sequence is 14 residues long. Germline loops: CDR1 GTSNPN, CDR2 SVGIG (reference sequence). V shed 1 base and J shed 8 bases, with 17 bases lying between them. The CDR3 spells CAWSAPQLPAGYTF. DNA for the CDR3: TGTGCCTGGAGTGCTCCACAACTCCCAGCGGGCTACACCTTC.

The chain combines TRBV11-2 with TRBJ2-7; tentative D call: TRBD1 (5 bases). The germline V gene encodes CDR1 SGHAT and CDR2 FQNNGV. Between the trimmed V and J ends, which lost 5 bases and 7 bases, there was a span of 18 bases. CDR3 length: 14 amino acids. The CDR3 spells CASSVVLGAGEQYF. For the CDR3, the DNA is TGTGCCAGCAGCGTAGTTCTAGGGGCCGGGGAGCAGTACTTC.

The rearrangement joins TRBV29-1 to TRBJ2-7; 9 bases are a match to TRBD2. Germline-derived CDR1 and CDR2 are SQVTM and ANQGSEA. Trimming cost V 6 bases and J 2 bases; bases outside gene matches: 8. The CDR3 is 14 residues long. The CDR3 spells CSVPRASGTYEQYF. The CDR3 DNA is TGCAGCGTCCCTAGGGCTAGCGGGACCTACGAGCAGTACTTC.

V usage is TRBV14 and J usage is TRBJ2-7; 7 positions agree with TRBD2. The J segment lost 7 bases and the V segment lost 4 bases, leaving 4 bases of the junction unmatched. Germline lookup yields CDR1 SGHDN and CDR2 FVKESK. CDR3 length: 12 residues. CDR3 in DNA: TGTGCCAGCAGCCGGGGGAGGGGAGAGCAGTACTTC. Translating gives CASSRGRGEQYF.

CDR3 amino acids: CASSLLAGSYQETQYF. CDR3 nucleotide sequence: TGTGCCAGCAGCTTACTAGCGGGCTCGTACCAAGAGACCCAGTACTTC. The chain is built from TRBV13 and TRBJ2-5; TRBD2 aligns across 8 bases. Trimming cost V 2 bases and J 0 bases; bases outside gene matches: 5. The CDR3 length is 16 residues. Germline loops: CDR1 PRHDT, CDR2 FYEKMQ (reference sequence).

The chain carries TRBV29-1 and TRBJ2-7; TRBD1 matches 10 bases. The CDR3 is 13 amino acids. With 7 bases clipped from V and 4 bases from J, the junction kept 7 bases outside the gene matches. Germline CDR1 SQVTM, CDR2 ANQGSEA. The CDR3 DNA sequence: TGCAGCGGGGCTGACAGGGGGCTATACGAGCAGTACTTC. This encodes CSGADRGLYEQYF.